Listed below are T cell receptor beta chains from one sample, sequenced in a study of technical replicates of blood from several donors. Produced via immunoSEQ multiplex PCR; TCRdb's table is partial and in-frame only. The profile covers roughly 76,000 clones, with 65% to 90% appearing a single time and about 5% taken by the ten largest. Sequencing was done on a sample of PBMCs. These receptors were collected from a human donor in good health. Some clones in this sample may be carry-over from other donors' samples. Both conserved end residues are part of each CDR3. The order of the fields is J gene, V gene, D gene, clone size, CDR3 DNA, CDR3 protein. D genes are given only for firm matches. The size of a clone is reported for some rows only, either as once, few or many, or as a class for expanded clones.

TRBJ2-1 | TRBV7-2 | TRBD2 | . | TGTGCCAGCAGCTATAGCGGGGCCTCCTACAATGAGCAGTTCTTC | CASSYSGASYNEQFF
TRBJ1-1 | TRBV10-2 | . | . | TGCGCCAGTGGAGTCCTGGGGGCCAAGAACACTGAAGCTTTCTTT | CASGVLGAKNTEAFF
TRBJ2-1 | TRBV6-6 | . | . | TGTGCCAGCAGTTACGTTGCGGACTACAATGAGCAGTTCTTC | CASSYVADYNEQFF
TRBJ1-6 | TRBV27 | . | . | TGTGCCAGCAGCAGGCACGTCAATTCACCCCTCCACTTT | CASSRHVNSPLHF
TRBJ2-1 | TRBV29-1 | . | few | TGCAGCGCTGGGGGCGGTTGGAATGAGCAGTTCTTC | CSAGGGWNEQFF
TRBJ2-7 | TRBV4-2 | TRBD2 | . | TGTGCCAGCAGCCGGGGGGAGGGCAACGAGCAGTACTTC | CASSRGEGNEQYF
TRBJ2-4 | TRBV2 | . | . | TGTGCCAGCAGTGATAGGACAAGACTAGCCAAAAACATTCAGTACTTC | CASSDRTRLAKNIQYF
TRBJ1-5 | TRBV30 | . | few | TGTGCCTGGAGACAGGGCGGTCAGCCCCAGCATTTT | CAWRQGGQPQHF
TRBJ2-7 | TRBV19 | TRBD1 | . | TGTGCCAGTAGCTCCGGACAGGGCATCACCTACGAGCAGTACTTC | CASSSGQGITYEQYF
TRBJ1-2 | TRBV7-2 | . | few | TGTGCCAGCAGCTCTTGGAGAGGCAGTAACTATGGCTACACCTTC | CASSSWRGSNYGYTF
TRBJ2-5 | TRBV11-1 | TRBD1 | few | TGTGCCAGCAGCTCAGGACAGGGACCATTGTTGTACCAAGAGACCCAGTACTTC | CASSSGQGPLLYQETQYF
TRBJ2-1 | TRBV10-3 | TRBD2 | . | TGTGCCTCCCGGCGGGGGTCCCCTTACAATGAGCAGTTCTTC | CASRRGSPYNEQFF
TRBJ1-2 | TRBV4-2 | . | . | TGTGCCAGCAGCCAAGTCGGGGGGGACTATGGCTACACCTTC | CASSQVGGDYGYTF
TRBJ2-7 | TRBV18 | . | . | TGTGCCAGCTCACCCGGGGGTATCAAGGGGTCCTACGAGCAGTACTTC | CASSPGGIKGSYEQYF
TRBJ1-1 | TRBV25-1 | . | few | TGTGCCAGCAGTGGCGGTAGGTACACTGAAGCTTTCTTT | CASSGGRYTEAFF
TRBJ1-2 | TRBV9 | TRBD1 | . | TGTGCCAGCAGCCCCGGGACAGGGCCGGGCGGCTACACCTTC | CASSPGTGPGGYTF
TRBJ2-2 | TRBV7-3 | . | . | TGTGCCAGCAGCGCAGGTCTGGGGGAGCTGTTTTTT | CASSAGLGELFF
TRBJ1-6 | TRBV5-1 | . | . | TGCGCCAGCAGCTTGGCCGCGGCGGGGACTTCACCCCTCCACTTT | CASSLAAAGTSPLHF
TRBJ2-7 | TRBV4-2 | . | . | TGTGCCAGCAGCCAAGATTTAGGCAGGGAAAGGGAGCAGTACTTC | CASSQDLGREREQYF
TRBJ2-7 | TRBV7-3 | . | . | TGTGCCAGCAGCTTACGGCCGGGACTCTCCTACGAGCAGTACTTC | CASSLRPGLSYEQYF
TRBJ2-7 | TRBV27 | . | . | TGTGCCAGCAAACCTCTGGTGTCAGGTTACGAGCAGTACTTC | CASKPLVSGYEQYF
TRBJ2-3 | TRBV5-1 | TRBD1 | . | TGCGCCAGCAGCCCTGAGGGAGCCGGGACAGCAGATACGCAGTATTTT | CASSPEGAGTADTQYF
TRBJ2-2 | TRBV6-6 | . | once | TGTGCCAGCGGGGCTACACCTATTCACACCGGGGAGCTGTTTTTT | CASGATPIHTGELFF
TRBJ2-7 | TRBV5-6 | . | . | TGTGCCAGCAGCTTGAGGCGGTCCCTCCCGGACTACGAGCAGTACTTC | CASSLRRSLPDYEQYF
TRBJ1-2 | TRBV6-5 | . | . | TGTGCCAGCAGTGGACGGGGATTGGGTAATGGCTACACCTTC | CASSGRGLGNGYTF
TRBJ2-7 | TRBV4-2 | TRBD1 | . | TGTGCCAGCAGCCAGACTACAGGGGGGTACGAGCAGTACTTC | CASSQTTGGYEQYF
TRBJ2-7 | TRBV4-1 | TRBD1 | . | TGCGCCAGCAGCCATCCGGGACAGGGGGTCTACGAGCAGTACTTC | CASSHPGQGVYEQYF
TRBJ1-2 | TRBV5-1 | TRBD1 | once | TGCGCCAGCAGCCAAGATACAGGGGGCTATGGCTACACCTTC | CASSQDTGGYGYTF
TRBJ2-5 | TRBV7-9 | . | . | TGTGCCAGCACGCCCCGGGGGTTGGAGACCCAGTACTTC | CASTPRGLETQYF
TRBJ2-3 | TRBV10-3 | TRBD2 | . | TGTGCCATCAGTGAAAGACTAGCGGGCGAGGGTAAGACAGATACGCAGTATTTT | CAISERLAGEGKTDTQYF
TRBJ1-1 | TRBV7-9 | . | . | TGTGCCAGCAGCCCGAGGGCTATGAACACTGAAGCTTTCTTT | CASSPRAMNTEAFF
TRBJ2-3 | TRBV30 | TRBD2 | . | TGTGCCTGTCGGGGCGGGAGGGCCCTCACAGATACGCAGTATTTT | CACRGGRALTDTQYF
TRBJ2-3 | TRBV11-2 | . | . | TGTGCCAGCAGCTTATCCCCTAGCACAGATACGCAGTATTTT | CASSLSPSTDTQYF
TRBJ2-7 | TRBV4-3 | TRBD2 | . | TGCGCCAGCAGGCACGATCTAGGGAGCGGGAGCTACGAGCAGTACTTC | CASRHDLGSGSYEQYF
TRBJ2-1 | TRBV6-9 | TRBD2 | . | TGTGCCAGCAGTTATTCTTCTAGCGGGGGGGCCGCCTACAATGAGCAGTTCTTC | CASSYSSSGGAAYNEQFF
TRBJ1-6 | TRBV11-2 | . | . | TGTGCCAGCAGCTTAGACGGGAGCAATTCACCCCTCCACTTT | CASSLDGSNSPLHF
TRBJ2-7 | TRBV5-4 | TRBD1 | . | TGTGCCAGCAGCTTGAGTAGACAGGGTCTCGAGCAGTACTTC | CASSLSRQGLEQYF
TRBJ2-7 | TRBV6-5 | TRBD2 | . | TGTGCCAGCAGTAATACAGCGGGGACGGTCGAGCAGTACTTC | CASSNTAGTVEQYF
TRBJ2-5 | TRBV5-6 | . | once | TGTGCCAGCAGCTTTGGAGGGACCCAGTACTTC | CASSFGGTQYF
TRBJ2-7 | TRBV5-6 | . | . | TGTGCCAGCAGCTTGCGATCAGCACGGAGAGGTCGCGAGCAGTACTTC | CASSLRSARRGREQYF
TRBJ1-2 | TRBV6-6 | TRBD1 | . | TGTGCCAGCAGTTGGGACAGGGGAACAACTAACTATGGCTACACCTTC | CASSWDRGTTNYGYTF
TRBJ1-2 | TRBV7-8 | TRBD1 | . | TGTGCCAGCAGCTTACCGGACAGGCCCACTAACTATGGCTACACCTTC | CASSLPDRPTNYGYTF
TRBJ1-2 | TRBV2 | . | . | TGTGCCAGCAGTGAAGCGGCGGACTTTGGCTACACCTTC | CASSEAADFGYTF
TRBJ2-3 | TRBV19 | . | once | TGTGCCAGTAGTATAGGGAGGGACACAGATACGCAGTATTTT | CASSIGRDTDTQYF
TRBJ2-2 | TRBV18 | TRBD2 | . | TGTGCCAGCTGCTTGACGGGGGGACCAACCGGGGAGCTGTTTTTT | CASCLTGGPTGELFF
TRBJ2-2 | TRBV10-3 | TRBD1 | . | TGTGCCATCGGACAGGGGTCGAACACCGGGGAGCTGTTTTTT | CAIGQGSNTGELFF
TRBJ2-1 | TRBV5-4 | . | once | TGTGCCAGCAGCTTGGCGGGGGTTAGCTCCTACAATGAGCAGTTCTTC | CASSLAGVSSYNEQFF
TRBJ2-7 | TRBV2 | . | . | TGTGCCACACTTCCCCAGGACAAGGGAAAGGACGAGCAGTACTTC | CATLPQDKGKDEQYF
TRBJ2-5 | TRBV19 | TRBD2 | . | TGTGCCAGTAGTATTCGAGCGGGAGACCGCGAGACCCAGTACTTC | CASSIRAGDRETQYF
TRBJ1-1 | TRBV5-1 | . | once | TGCGCCAGCAGCTTGGAGAGGGGGAGAGAAGCTTTCTTT | CASSLERGREAFF
TRBJ2-2 | TRBV28 | TRBD1 | . | TGTGCCAGCAGTTTAAGACAGGGTTCCGGGGAGCTGTTTTTT | CASSLRQGSGELFF
TRBJ2-7 | TRBV5-1 | TRBD2 | few | TGCGCCAGCCGCCCCGGGACTAGCGGGAGTTACGAGCAGTACTTC | CASRPGTSGSYEQYF
TRBJ1-5 | TRBV7-7 | . | . | TGTGCCAGCAGGGGAGGGTCATGGGATCAGCCCCAGCATTTT | CASRGGSWDQPQHF
TRBJ1-1 | TRBV15 | TRBD1 | . | TGTGCCACCAGCGGAGGGAACAGGGGGTGGTTGAGCACTGAAGCTTTCTTT | CATSGGNRGWLSTEAFF
TRBJ1-2 | TRBV28 | . | . | TGTGCCAGCAGTTATCAGGGGGGCTACACCTTC | CASSYQGGYTF